A single sample is the source of the 30 T cell receptor beta chains below, sequenced in a study of T cell repertoires in cytomegalovirus infection. One entry per CDR3 protein results from TCRdb running MiXCR on the reads. The table records 650,000 to 900,000 distinct CDR3 sequences, roughly 33% of them present only once. Their cognate antigens are unknown. The specimen comprised cultured CD8+ T cells from PBMCs, sampled from culture after CMV antigen stimulation. These receptors were taken from a human donor in good health (CMV status not recorded). Some clones in this sample may be carry-over from other donors' samples.

In this sample, this clonotype turned up a few times. This chain connects TRBV7-3 to TRBJ2-1; TRBD2 matches at 9 bases. The V and J ends lost 1 base and 9 bases, in that order; junction bases with no gene match: 4. The CDR3 covers 14 residues. Germline CDR1 and CDR2: SGHTA and FQGTGA. The CDR3 DNA follows: TGTGCCAGCAGCTTAAGCGGGGGGGCGAGTGAGCAGTTCTTC. Protein sequence: CASSLSGGASEQFF. The full variable domain, completed using reference TRBV7-3 and TRBJ2-1, is GAGVSQTPSNKVTEKGKYVELRCDPISGHTALYWYRQSLGQGPEFLIYFQGTGAADDSGLPNDRFFAVRPEGSVSTLKIQRTERGDSAVYLCASSLSGGASEQFFGPGTRLTVL.

The CDR3 is CASRRLGTEAFF. CDR3 nucleotides: TGTGCCAGCAGGAGGTTGGGAACTGAAGCTTTCTTT. The chain is built from TRBV2 and TRBJ1-1; D is unclear. Trimming stripped 6 bases from V and 5 bases from J, with 10 bases between. Per germline, CDR1 SNHLY and CDR2 FYNNEI. The CDR3 runs 12 residues.

The rearrangement uses TRBV19 and TRBJ2-5, with D possibly being TRBD1 or TRBD2 (5 bases each). Trimming took off 7 bases at V and 2 bases at J, with 11 bases between the two ends. From germline, CDR1 is LNHDA and CDR2 SQIVND (reference sequence). The CDR3 covers 13 residues. CDR3 region: CASTGDPQETQYF. DNA of the CDR3: TGTGCCAGTACCGGGGACCCTCAAGAGACCCAGTACTTC. The full variable domain, with the rest looked up from reference TRBV19 and TRBJ2-5, is DGGITQSPKYLFRKEGQNVTLSCEQNLNHDAMYWYRQDPGQGLRLIYYSQIVNDFQKGDIAEGYSVSREKKESFPLTVTSAQKNPTAFYLCASTGDPQETQYFGPGTRLLVL.

This clonotype was seen only a few times. The chain employs TRBV6-2 or TRBV6-3 and TRBJ1-2; tentative D call: TRBD1 (6 bases). Trimming removed 2 bases from V and 0 bases from J, with 13 bases in between. This CDR3 has 16 amino acids. Germline V gene data show CDR1 as MNHEY and CDR2 as SVGEGT. CDR3 sequence (DNA): TGTGCCAGCAGTTACCTCGGGGGCAGGGCTAACTATGGCTACACCTTC. Translating it yields CASSYLGGRANYGYTF.

This clonotype showed up just a few times. The rearrangement joins TRBV5-4 to TRBJ2-2, with D possibly TRBD1 on 6 matching bases. Trimming cost V 2 bases and J 7 bases, with 12 bases left between them. The CDR3 covers 14 residues. Germline V gene lookup returns CDR1 SGHNT and CDR2 YYREEE (reference sequence). CDR3 coding DNA: TGTGCCAGCAGCTTAGACTCAGGGGTCGGGGAGCTGTTTTTT. Its translation: CASSLDSGVGELFF.

The V gene is TRBV11-3, the J gene TRBJ1-5; TRBD1 matches 8 bases. V was clipped by 0 bases and J by 3 bases; unmatched bases: 4. This CDR3 has 16 amino acids. Germline-derived CDR1 and CDR2 are SGHNT and YENEEA. The CDR3 DNA sequence: TGTGCCAGCAGCTTAGAACCAGGGGGCATCAATCAGCCCCAGCATTTT. This codes for CASSLEPGGINQPQHF.

This clonotype was seen only a few times. The chain uses TRBV27 and TRBJ1-4; perhaps TRBD1 as D (5 bases). Trimming cost V 4 bases and J 3 bases, with 9 bases left between them. CDR3 size: 14 residues. In germline, CDR1 is MNHEY, CDR2 SMNVEV (reference sequence). The CDR3: CASSWGLPNEKLFF. DNA of the CDR3: TGTGCCAGCAGTTGGGGACTGCCTAATGAAAAACTGTTTTTT. Based on the CDR3 plus reference TRBV27 and TRBJ1-4, the full variable domain is EAQVTQNPRYLITVTGKKLTVTCSQNMNHEYMSWYRQDPGLGLRQIYYSMNVEVTDKGDVPEGYKVSRKEKRNFPLILESPSPNQTSLYFCASSWGLPNEKLFFGSGTQLSVL.

The rearrangement joins TRBV4-1 to TRBJ1-1; D unresolved. This CDR3 is built from 15 residues. Germline CDR1 and CDR2: MGHRA and YSYEKL. V lost 1 base and J lost 0, with 9 bases in between. CDR3 DNA sequence: TGCGCCAGCAGCCAAGGGGCATCCATGAACACTGAAGCTTTCTTT. Amino acid sequence: CASSQGASMNTEAFF.

Many counts were recorded for this clonotype. The chain uses TRBV27 and TRBJ2-1, with 8 bases aligning to TRBD2. Trimming removed 6 bases from V and 4 bases from J; junction bases left unmatched: 5. Looked up from germline, CDR1 is MNHEY and CDR2 is SMNVEV (reference sequence). The CDR3 has 14 amino acids. DNA of the CDR3: TGTGCCAGCAGCTCGGGGGGGATTTACAATGAGCAGTTCTTC. Its protein is CASSSGGIYNEQFF.

The CDR3: CASSRRDQRSNEQFF. CDR3 in DNA: TGCGCCAGCAGCCGCCGGGACCAAAGGAGCAATGAGCAGTTCTTC. The chain uses TRBV4-3 and TRBJ2-1; D assignment may be TRBD1 or TRBD2 (5 bases each). This CDR3 contains 15 residues. Germline values: CDR1 LGHNA, CDR2 YSLEER. V was pared by 4 bases and J by 6 bases, with 16 bases between.

This clonotype was seen repeatedly, ten times or more. The chain couples TRBV13 to TRBJ2-3, with TRBD1 identical over 8 bases. The CDR3 runs 13 residues. Trimming cost V 5 bases and J 6 bases; bases outside gene matches: 4. The V gene's germline CDR1 is PRHDT and CDR2 FYEKMQ (reference sequence). This chain's CDR3 is CASSGQGPDTQYF. The DNA of the CDR3 is TGTGCCAGCAGCGGACAGGGCCCGGATACGCAGTATTTT.

Only a few counts were recorded for this clonotype. The gene calls are TRBV7-3 and TRBJ2-3, with D perhaps matching TRBD1 or TRBD2 (5 bases each). Trimming stripped 5 bases from V and 6 bases from J, with 9 bases between. This CDR3 has 12 residues. Germline CDR1 SGHTA, CDR2 FQGTGA. The CDR3 region is CASSEGSDTQYF. CDR3 sequence (DNA): TGTGCCAGCAGCGAGGGGAGTGATACGCAGTATTTT. The full variable domain, its missing parts supplied by reference TRBV7-3 and TRBJ2-3, is GAGVSQTPSNKVTEKGKYVELRCDPISGHTALYWYRQSLGQGPEFLIYFQGTGAADDSGLPNDRFFAVRPEGSVSTLKIQRTERGDSAVYLCASSEGSDTQYFGPGTRLTVL.

As for this clonotype: A much larger clone differs by one base, so this may be a read error. The chain employs TRBV7-9 and TRBJ2-3, with D perhaps given as TRBD1 or TRBD2 (5 bases each). Trimming left V 8 bases short and J 1 base short, with 16 bases between. The CDR3 contains 15 residues. CDR1 is SEHNR, CDR2 FQNEAQ, per germline (reference sequence). The CDR3 reads CASCSTGPRTDTQYF. As DNA, the CDR3 is TGTGCCAGCTGCTCAACGGGACCACGCACAGATACGCAGTATTTT.

This CDR3 is CASSRGGGGPLGEAFF. CDR3 DNA: TGTGCCAGCAGCAGGGGGGGCGGCGGGCCACTAGGTGAAGCTTTCTTT. The chain recombines TRBV7-9 with TRBJ1-1; tentative D call: TRBD1 (6 bases). V was cut by 5 bases and J by 7 bases, with 23 bases left in between. Germline V gene data show CDR1 as SEHNR and CDR2 as FQNEAQ (reference sequence). This CDR3 region has 16 residues.

The V call is TRBV6-5, the J call TRBJ2-1, with 7 bases that match TRBD2. CDR1 and CDR2 (germline): MNHEY, SVGAGI. CDR3 length: 14 residues. Unmatched junction bases numbered 6, after V lost 5 bases and J lost 5 bases. DNA for the CDR3: TGTGCCAGCAGTCTAACCGCGGGGGACAATGAGCAGTTCTTC. Translated, it gives CASSLTAGDNEQFF.

In this sample, this clonotype turned up many times. The chain joins TRBV3-1 to TRBJ2-1; the match to TRBD2 covers 10 bases. Germline V lookup: CDR1 LGHDT, CDR2 YNNKEL (reference sequence). This CDR3 region has 16 residues. The V and J ends lost 2 bases and 2 bases, in that order; junction bases with no gene match: 3. The CDR3 DNA follows: TGTGCCAGCAGCCAAAGTAGCGGGGGGACCTACAATGAGCAGTTCTTC. Encoded protein: CASSQSSGGTYNEQFF.

The rearrangement links TRBV9 to TRBJ2-5; D is ambiguous. The CDR3 covers 14 residues. Germline values: CDR1 SGDLS, CDR2 YYNGEE. Trimming stripped 4 bases from V and 3 bases from J, with 13 bases between. The CDR3 spells CASSPFLTEETQYF. For the CDR3, the DNA is TGTGCCAGCAGCCCATTCCTAACCGAAGAGACCCAGTACTTC.

This chain uses TRBV27 with TRBJ1-1, with D tentatively TRBD1 (5 bases). The CDR3 is made up of 13 amino acids. The germline V gene encodes CDR1 MNHEY and CDR2 SMNVEV (reference sequence). Trimming took 2 bases from V and 5 from J, leaving 9 bases between them. In nucleotides, the CDR3 is TGTGCCAGCAGTTTAATGGGGCGGACTGAAGCTTTCTTT. Translation: CASSLMGRTEAFF.

This clonotype was seen only a few times. The J gene is TRBJ2-7, the V gene TRBV7-6; possibly TRBD1 for D (6 bases). V was trimmed by 5 bases and J by 7 bases, leaving 18 bases between them. Germline V gives CDR1 SGHVS, CDR2 FNYEAQ. The CDR3 sequence is 14 residues long. Here the CDR3 DNA reads TGTGCCAGCAGCCTAGGAGTTTCTAGGGGGGAGCAGTACGTC. Protein sequence: CASSLGVSRGEQYV.

This sequence joins TRBV10-3 and TRBJ1-2; D gene ambiguous. Trimming cost V 0 bases and J 8 bases, with 4 bases left between them. Germline CDR1 and CDR2: ENHRY and SYGVKD. This CDR3 has 11 amino acids. DNA for the CDR3: TGTGCCATCAGTGAGTCTCAAGGCTACACCTTC. It codes for CAISESQGYTF.

This chain joins TRBV7-9 and TRBJ2-3, with D possibly TRBD2 on 5 matching bases. The CDR3 extends over 18 amino acids. The V gene's germline CDR1 is SEHNR and CDR2 FQNEAQ (reference sequence). The V end was cut by 4 bases, the J end by 4 bases, with 24 bases between. The CDR3 loop is CASSSPQTRAGIADTQYF. The CDR3 DNA sequence: TGTGCCAGCAGCTCCCCCCAGACGCGGGCTGGGATCGCAGATACGCAGTATTTT.

The sample holds a few counts of this clonotype. The V call is TRBV7-9, the J call TRBJ2-7, with 11 bases identical to TRBD2. Germline trimming cut 1 base from V and 2 bases from J; bases unmatched to any gene: 4. The CDR3 spans 16 residues. Germline CDR1 SEHNR, CDR2 FQNEAQ (reference sequence). The CDR3 loop is CASSLGTSGPPYEQYV. CDR3 bases: TGTGCCAGCAGCTTAGGGACTAGCGGGCCTCCCTACGAGCAGTACGTC.

This clonotype has a count of ten or more. The chain uses TRBV7-6 and TRBJ1-1; 11 positions match TRBD1. Looked up from germline, CDR1 is SGHVS and CDR2 is FNYEAQ. There are 22 residues in the CDR3. V was pared by 1 base and J by 6 bases, with 25 bases of the junction left unmatched. The CDR3 DNA is TGTGCCAGCAGCTTAGAGGTCCCGTATTTACCGTCGGGACAGGGGGTAGAGCCTGAAGCTTTCTTT. Translation: CASSLEVPYLPSGQGVEPEAFF. Drawing the rest from reference TRBV7-6 and TRBJ1-1, the complete variable domain is GAGVSQSPRYKVTKRGQDVALRCDPISGHVSLYWYRQALGQGPEFLTYFNYEAQQDKSGLPNDRFSAERPEGSISTLTIQRTEQRDSAMYRCASSLEVPYLPSGQGVEPEAFFGQGTRLTVV.

This clonotype was counted a few times. The CDR3 DNA reads TGTGCCAGCAGTGAAGCGCGAGGGGGACCCTACGAGCAGTACGTC. Protein sequence: CASSEARGGPYEQYV. The chain links TRBV6-1 to TRBJ2-7, with D maybe TRBD1 (6 bases). There are 15 residues in the CDR3. The V end was cut by 0 bases, the J end by 2 bases, with 11 bases between. Looked up from germline, CDR1 is MNHNS and CDR2 is SASEGT.

The chain couples TRBV7-9 to TRBJ1-2; TRBD1 agrees at 8 bases. The CDR3 has 15 amino acids. The V gene end was trimmed by 3 bases and the J gene end by 8 bases; junction bases not matched to a gene: 11. The V gene's germline CDR1 is SEHNR and CDR2 FQNEAQ (reference sequence). Here the CDR3 reads CASSFEAGGSWGYTF. The CDR3 region has the DNA TGTGCCAGCAGCTTCGAAGCAGGGGGCAGTTGGGGCTACACCTTC.

The chain is built from TRBV25-1 and TRBJ1-3; TRBD1 matches 7 bases. The CDR3 contains 16 residues. The V gene end was trimmed by 3 bases and the J gene end by 0 bases; junction bases not matched to a gene: 5. Per germline, CDR1 MGHDK and CDR2 SYGVNS. The CDR3 here is CASSDETGSSGNTIYF. The CDR3 coding sequence is TGTGCCAGCAGTGACGAGACAGGGAGCTCTGGAAACACCATATATTTT.

Worth noting for this clonotype: Germline is not matched at one junction end, which may reflect a read error. The CDR3 region has the DNA TGCGCCGGCAGCCCCCCAGTCAGCGGCAGTTCCTACGAGCAGTACTTC. Translated, it gives CAGSPPVSGSSYEQYF. This rearrangement joins TRBV5-1 to TRBJ2-7; the D gene is possibly TRBD2 (5 bases). The CDR3 runs 16 residues. The germline CDR1 and CDR2 sequences are SGHRS and YFSETQ.

This clonotype was observed a handful of times. This sequence joins TRBV7-9 and TRBJ2-1; 11 nucleotides agree with TRBD1. Germline V gene sequence: CDR1 SEHNR, CDR2 FQNEAQ (reference sequence). After removal of 6 bases from V and 5 bases from J, the junction contained 3 bases not matched to a gene. The CDR3 covers 14 residues. This CDR3 reads CASSLDRGHNEQFF. DNA of the CDR3: TGTGCCAGCAGTTTGGACAGGGGGCACAATGAGCAGTTCTTC.

The chain uses TRBV2 and TRBJ2-3; D unclear. The V gene lost 8 bases and the J gene lost 5 bases, with 17 bases spanning the gap. The germline gives CDR1 SNHLY, CDR2 FYNNEI. The length of the CDR3 is 14 residues. As DNA, the CDR3 is TGTGCCAGCCTAACCCCCATAATGGGAGATACGCAGTATTTT. Translation gives CASLTPIMGDTQYF.

The gene calls are TRBV5-4 and TRBJ2-3; 8 bases match TRBD1. CDR1 SGHNT and CDR2 YYREEE come from the germline V gene (reference sequence). V lost 4 bases to trimming and J lost 3 bases; unmatched junction nucleotides: 7. The CDR3 covers 15 residues. The CDR3, as DNA: TGTGCCAGCAGCCACCGGGGGACAGGAACAGATACGCAGTATTTT. This gives the protein CASSHRGTGTDTQYF.